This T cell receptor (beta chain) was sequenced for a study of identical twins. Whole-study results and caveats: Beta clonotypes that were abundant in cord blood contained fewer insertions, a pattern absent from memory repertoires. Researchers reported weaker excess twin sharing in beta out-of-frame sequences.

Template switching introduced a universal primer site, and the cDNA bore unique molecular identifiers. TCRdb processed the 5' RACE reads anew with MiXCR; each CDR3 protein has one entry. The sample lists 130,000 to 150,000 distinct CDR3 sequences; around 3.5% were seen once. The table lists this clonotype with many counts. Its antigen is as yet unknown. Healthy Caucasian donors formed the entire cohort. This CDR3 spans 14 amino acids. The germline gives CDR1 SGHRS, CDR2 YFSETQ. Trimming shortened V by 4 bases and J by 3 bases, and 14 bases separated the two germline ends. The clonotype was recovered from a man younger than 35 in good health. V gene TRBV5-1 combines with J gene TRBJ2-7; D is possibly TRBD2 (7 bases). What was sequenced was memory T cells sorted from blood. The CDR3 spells CASSDSRGGYEQYF. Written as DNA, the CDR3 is TGCGCCAGCAGCGATTCAAGGGGGGGCTACGAGCAGTACTTC.